These 4 T cell receptor beta chains share one sample of origin, sequenced in a study of T cells in Graves' hyperthyroidism and ophthalmopathy. Amplified TCR beta CDR3 regions derived from RNA transcripts. The HTBI set primed first-round TCR CDR3 RT-PCR. TCRdb re-derived calls from the multiplex PCR reads in MiXCR, one entry per CDR3 protein. The sample shows about 640,000 distinct CDR3 sequences, 20% to 25% of them seen only once. The source material was blood. These TCRs come from a man aged 30-40 years with Graves' ophthalmopathy.

In the case of this clonotype: One junction end disagrees with the germline gene, perhaps due to a read error. Here the CDR3 DNA reads TGCGCCAGCAGCTCCCGGCCCTCGAGAGGCACCGGGGAGCCGTTTTTT. Protein sequence: CASSSRPSRGTGEPFF. The rearrangement uses TRBV5-1 and TRBJ2-2, with D possibly TRBD2 on 5 matching bases. This CDR3 has 16 residues. Germline V CDR1 and CDR2: SGHRS, YFSETQ.

The chain carries TRBV20-1 and TRBJ1-2; D gene uncertain. This CDR3 has 11 amino acids. Germline loops: CDR1 DFQATT, CDR2 SNEGSKA (reference sequence). The V end lost 0 bases, the J end lost 4 bases, and 3 bases lay between the germline ends. This CDR3 is CSARESYGYTF. CDR3 in DNA: TGCAGTGCTAGAGAGAGCTATGGCTACACCTTC.

In its sample, this clonotype was seen a few times. V is TRBV28 and J is TRBJ2-7, with 8 bases aligning to TRBD2. The ends lost 6 bases at V and 5 bases at J; junction bases unmatched: 9. Germline V gene lookup returns CDR1 MDHEN and CDR2 SYDVKM. This CDR3 has 14 amino acids. DNA for the CDR3: TGTGCCAGCAGGCGGACTAGCCCTGTAAACGAGCAGTACTTC. Protein product: CASRRTSPVNEQYF.

The chain uses TRBV20-1 and TRBJ2-7; tentatively, D is TRBD1 (6 bases). The V end lost 1 base, the J end lost 5 bases, and 15 bases lay between the germline ends. The CDR3 loop spans 14 amino acids. Germline V gene data show CDR1 as DFQATT and CDR2 as SNEGSKA (reference sequence). The CDR3 region has the DNA TGCAGTGCTAGAGTGCAGGGGAAGTTGGACGAGCAGTACTTC. Residues: CSARVQGKLDEQYF.